This TCR beta chain was sequenced during a study of cytomegalovirus exposure and HLA in healthy donors. Study-level information: Approximately 180 million T cells yielded roughly 120 million unique TCR beta sequences, as an earlier analysis found.

The CDR3 is 18 amino acids. The V gene's germline CDR1 is MNHEY and CDR2 SMNVEV (reference sequence). Trimming took 6 bases from V and 0 from J, leaving 21 bases between them. Donors showed nominal health when sampled, although they likely had unrecorded immune exposures. PCR amplification relied on 60 Vbeta primers (plus 13 Jbeta primers). Some clones are missing from TCRdb's copy, which holds only in-frame ones; the method was immunoSEQ multiplex PCR. Of approximately 110,000 clones in the sample, 15% are singletons; the top ten hold 1.9%. The sequenced sample was PBMCs. The TCR was taken from a young woman in good health and CMV-seronegative. V and J are TRBV27 and TRBJ2-1; D is perhaps TRBD1 (6 bases). The CDR3 DNA sequence: TGTGCCAGCAGAATAACGACAGGAGCAGATCGCTCCTACAATGAGCAGTTCTTC. The encoded protein is CASRITTGADRSYNEQFF.